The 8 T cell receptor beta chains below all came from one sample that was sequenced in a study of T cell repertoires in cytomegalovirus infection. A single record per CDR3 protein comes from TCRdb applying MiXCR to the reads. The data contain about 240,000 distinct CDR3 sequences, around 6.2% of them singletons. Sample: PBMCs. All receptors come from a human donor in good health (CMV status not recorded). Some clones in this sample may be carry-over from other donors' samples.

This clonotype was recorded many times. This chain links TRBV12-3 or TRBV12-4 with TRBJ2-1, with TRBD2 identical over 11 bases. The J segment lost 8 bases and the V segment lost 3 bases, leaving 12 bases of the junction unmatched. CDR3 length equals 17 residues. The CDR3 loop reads CASSFQNLAGGPDEQFF. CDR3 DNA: TGTGCCAGCAGTTTTCAGAACTTAGCGGGGGGGCCAGATGAGCAGTTCTTC.

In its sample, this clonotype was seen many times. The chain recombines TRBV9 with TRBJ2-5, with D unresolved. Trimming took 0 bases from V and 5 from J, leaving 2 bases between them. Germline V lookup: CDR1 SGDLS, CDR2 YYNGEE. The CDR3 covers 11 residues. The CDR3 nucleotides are TGTGCCAGCAGCGTAGACGAGACCCAGTACTTC. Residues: CASSVDETQYF.

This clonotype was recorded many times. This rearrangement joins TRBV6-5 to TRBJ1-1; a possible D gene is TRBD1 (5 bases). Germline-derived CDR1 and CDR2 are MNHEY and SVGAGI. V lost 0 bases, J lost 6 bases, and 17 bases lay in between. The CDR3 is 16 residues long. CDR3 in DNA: TGTGCCAGCAGTTACTCGAGATGGGGCCTAGGGGCTGAAGCTTTCTTT. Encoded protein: CASSYSRWGLGAEAFF.

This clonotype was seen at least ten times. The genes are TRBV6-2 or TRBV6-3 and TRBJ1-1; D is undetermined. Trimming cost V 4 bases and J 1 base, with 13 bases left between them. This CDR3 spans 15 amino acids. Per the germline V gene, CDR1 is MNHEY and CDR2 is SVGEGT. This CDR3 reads CASSSPGQANTEAFF. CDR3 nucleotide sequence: TGTGCCAGCAGTTCACCCGGGCAGGCGAACACTGAAGCTTTCTTT.

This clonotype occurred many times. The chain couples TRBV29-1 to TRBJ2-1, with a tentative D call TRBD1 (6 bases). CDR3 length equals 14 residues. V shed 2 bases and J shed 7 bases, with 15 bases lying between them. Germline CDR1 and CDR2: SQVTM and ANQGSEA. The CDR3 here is CSVEIYRDPNEQFF. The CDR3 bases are TGCAGCGTTGAAATATACAGGGATCCTAATGAGCAGTTCTTC.

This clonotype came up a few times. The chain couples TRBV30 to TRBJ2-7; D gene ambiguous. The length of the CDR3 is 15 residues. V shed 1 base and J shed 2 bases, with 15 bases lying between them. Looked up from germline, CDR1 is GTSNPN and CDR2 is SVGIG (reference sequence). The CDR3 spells CAWSAPTRPTYEQYF. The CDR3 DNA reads TGTGCCTGGAGTGCCCCGACACGTCCAACCTACGAGCAGTACTTC.

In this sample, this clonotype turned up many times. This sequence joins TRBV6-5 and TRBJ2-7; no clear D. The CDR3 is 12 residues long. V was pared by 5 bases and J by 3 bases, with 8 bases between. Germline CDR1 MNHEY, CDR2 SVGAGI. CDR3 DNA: TGTGCCAGCAGTACGACTTTCTACGAGCAGTACTTC. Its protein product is CASSTTFYEQYF.

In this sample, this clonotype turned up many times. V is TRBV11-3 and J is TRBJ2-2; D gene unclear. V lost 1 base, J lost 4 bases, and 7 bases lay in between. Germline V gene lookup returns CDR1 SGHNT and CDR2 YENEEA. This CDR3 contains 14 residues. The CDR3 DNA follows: TGTGCCAGCAGCTTAGGGGTTTTCACCGGGGAGCTGTTTTTT. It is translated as CASSLGVFTGELFF.